A single sample is the source of the 13 T cell receptor beta chains below, sequenced in a study of Ad26.COV2.S vaccination and SARS-CoV-2 variants (dated by TCRdb to the early 2020s). Library generation was performed with the immunoSEQ multiplex PCR assay. Held by TCRdb, this immuneACCESS table contains in-frame sequences only and omits some clones. Under half of the omission traces to an unresolved V gene where checked; the cause of the rest is unknown. Within this sample are fewer than 400,000 clones, with approximately 86% of them counted one time only. 2% to 2.5% of the sample comes from the top ten. The treatment or condition label on this specimen signifies: roughly 19 received Ad26.COV2.S at low or high dose, single or two shots; five or six received placebo; per-sample allocation not given. Repertoires of vaccine and placebo recipients were sequenced from samples collected on day 63 after the first injection.

The source was peripheral blood, collected in a trial of Ad26.COV2.S vaccine versus placebo. All receptors come from a person aged 18-60 years who received the Ad26.COV2.S COVID-19 vaccine or a placebo.

The genes are TRBV6-6 and TRBJ2-7, with D perhaps matching TRBD1 (6 bases). V was pared by 6 bases and J by 1 base, with 19 bases between. From germline, CDR1 is MNHNY and CDR2 SVGAGI (reference sequence). The CDR3 loop spans 16 amino acids. The CDR3 is CASRSRPGHMSYEQYF. In DNA, the CDR3 is TGTGCCAGCAGAAGCAGGCCGGGACACATGTCCTACGAGCAGTACTTC.

The chain couples TRBV6-4 to TRBJ2-5; 12 nucleotides align to TRBD2. The V and J ends lost 10 bases and 0 bases, in that order; junction bases with no gene match: 6. Germline V gives CDR1 MRHNA, CDR2 SNTAGT. The CDR3 totals 15 residues. The CDR3 here is CAMIWTSGDQETQYF. For the CDR3, the DNA is TGTGCCATGATTTGGACTAGCGGGGACCAAGAGACCCAGTACTTC.

The J gene is TRBJ2-4, the V gene TRBV9; the match to TRBD2 covers 9 bases. CDR3 length: 16 amino acids. V shed 0 bases and J 4 bases; nucleotides not matched to a gene: 5. Germline V gives CDR1 SGDLS, CDR2 YYNGEE. CDR3 loop: CASSVVAGGPKNIQYF. As DNA, the CDR3 is TGTGCCAGCAGCGTAGTCGCGGGGGGGCCTAAAAACATTCAGTACTTC.

DNA of the CDR3: TGTGCCAGCAGTGCACCGGCTTTCTTT. Its translation is CASSAPAFF. The rearrangement joins TRBV25-1 to TRBJ1-1; no reliable D call. V lost 4 bases, J lost 11 bases, and 5 bases lay in between. Per the germline V gene, CDR1 is MGHDK and CDR2 is SYGVNS. The CDR3 is made up of 9 amino acids.

This sequence joins TRBV2 and TRBJ2-1; 9 bases map to TRBD1. Trimming removed 3 bases from V and 10 bases from J; junction bases left unmatched: 7. CDR3 length: 14 residues. Germline CDR1 and CDR2: SNHLY and FYNNEI. CDR3 sequence (DNA): TGTGCCAGCAGTGAGGGACAGGGATTTTGGGAGCAGTTCTTC. Protein: CASSEGQGFWEQFF.

The CDR3 is CATSDLHTNTGELFF. CDR3 coding DNA: TGTGCCACCAGTGATTTACATACGAACACCGGGGAGCTGTTTTTT. V gene TRBV24-1 combines with J gene TRBJ2-2; D is ambiguous. The CDR3 has 15 residues. Trimming shortened V by 1 base and J by 0 bases, and 5 bases separated the two germline ends. CDR1 is KGHDR, CDR2 SFDVKD, per germline.

CDR3 DNA sequence: TGCGCCACCTCTCCGGGGGCAGCCTACGAGCAGTACTTC. This sequence encodes CATSPGAAYEQYF. The chain couples TRBV4-1 to TRBJ2-7; either TRBD1 or TRBD2 may supply D (6 bases each). The CDR3 contains 13 residues. V was cut by 10 bases and J by 2 bases, with 15 bases left in between. Germline V lookup: CDR1 MGHRA, CDR2 YSYEKL.

The gene calls are TRBV28 and TRBJ1-5; 7 positions match TRBD1. Germline CDR1 MDHEN, CDR2 SYDVKM. The CDR3 loop spans 16 amino acids. Trimming cost V 6 bases and J 4 bases; bases outside gene matches: 12. CDR3 amino acids: CASRRTGTVRNQPQHF. The CDR3 region has the DNA TGTGCCAGCAGGCGCACCGGGACAGTAAGGAATCAGCCCCAGCATTTT.

The V call is TRBV10-3, the J call TRBJ2-5; TRBD2 might be the D (6 bases). CDR1 ENHRY and CDR2 SYGVKD come from the germline V gene. Trimming left V 2 bases short and J 2 bases short, with 9 bases between. CDR3 size: 14 residues. In DNA form, the CDR3 reads TGTGCCATCAGTGAGCCGGGACTGCAAGAGACCCAGTACTTC. Residues: CAISEPGLQETQYF.

Only one count was recorded for this clone. The chain links TRBV25-1 to TRBJ2-2; D is unresolved. Between the trimmed V and J ends, which lost 8 bases and 5 bases, there was a span of 18 bases. The CDR3 spans 15 residues. The germline gives CDR1 MGHDK, CDR2 SYGVNS. CDR3 sequence (DNA): TGTGCCAGCGGCAGTACGAGACCACGAACCGGGGAGCTGTTTTTT. Translating it yields CASGSTRPRTGELFF.

The chain links TRBV6-5 to TRBJ2-4, with D hard to call. The CDR3 is made up of 13 amino acids. Germline-derived CDR1 and CDR2 are MNHEY and SVGAGI. Trimming pared 8 bases from V and 0 bases from J, leaving 8 bases between. CDR3 in amino acids: CASEALAKNIQYF. CDR3 DNA: TGTGCCAGCGAGGCCCTAGCCAAAAACATTCAGTACTTC.

This clone turned up a few times. J is TRBJ1-1 and V is TRBV9; TRBD1 might be the D (5 bases). The length of the CDR3 is 13 residues. Per the germline V gene, CDR1 is SGDLS and CDR2 is YYNGEE. V shed 4 bases and J shed 5 bases, with 12 bases lying between them. CDR3 sequence: CASSPLGGTEAFF. In nucleotides, the CDR3 is TGTGCCAGCAGCCCCCTGGGGGGGACTGAAGCTTTCTTT. The full variable domain, rest sourced from reference TRBV9 and TRBJ1-1, is DSGVTQTPKHLITATGQRVTLRCSPRSGDLSVYWYQQSLDQGLQFLIQYYNGEERAKGNILERFSAQQFPDLHSELNLSSLELGDSALYFCASSPLGGTEAFFGQGTRLTVV.

Note on this clone: The sample contains more than one DNA sequence encoding this CDR3. The rearrangement links TRBV9 to TRBJ2-1; D is tentatively TRBD1 or TRBD2 (5 bases each). Germline lookup yields CDR1 SGDLS and CDR2 YYNGEE. The ends were cut back, 2 bases at V and 4 bases at J, with 13 bases in the middle. This CDR3 region has 15 residues. The CDR3 DNA sequence: TGTGCCAGCAGCGTGGGGACGGGAACATACAATGAGCAGTTCTTC. Translating gives CASSVGTGTYNEQFF.